A selection of T cell receptor beta chains follows, all from one sample in a study of beta chain features in type 1 diabetes. The data were produced by immunoSEQ multiplex PCR, yet TCRdb's version contains in-frame clones alone and is incomplete. In the table there are 300,000 to 350,000 clones, approximately 9.7% of which are singletons. The sample comprised central memory CD4+ T cells from blood. These TCRs come from a man aged 30 to 39 with type 1 diabetes. Both conserved end residues are part of each CDR3. Fields, in order: V gene, J gene, D gene, clone size, CDR3 protein, CDR3 DNA. D genes are given only for firm matches. For some rows the clone size is stated as once, few or many, or as a class when expanded; others skip it.

TRBV6-6	TRBJ1-3	.	.	CASSYRQEELRNTIYF	TGTGCCAGCAGTTACCGTCAGGAAGAACTTAGAAACACCATATATTTT
TRBV5-1	TRBJ2-2	TRBD1	.	CASSGQGVITGELFF	TGCGCCAGCAGCGGACAGGGGGTAATCACCGGGGAGCTGTTTTTT
TRBV7-2	TRBJ2-7	TRBD2	.	CASSFSGVSSYEQYF	TGTGCCAGCAGCTTTAGCGGGGTGAGCTCCTACGAGCAGTACTTC
TRBV28	TRBJ2-7	.	.	CASRQGDYEQYF	TGTGCCAGCAGACAGGGAGACTACGAGCAGTACTTC
TRBV18	TRBJ2-7	TRBD1	many	CASSLGTGGYEQYF	TGTGCCAGCTCACTAGGCACAGGGGGCTACGAGCAGTACTTC
TRBV13	TRBJ2-2	TRBD1	few	CASSRDRAITGELFF	TGTGCCAGCAGCCGGGACAGGGCGATAACCGGGGAGCTGTTTTTT
TRBV2	TRBJ2-2	TRBD1	.	CASRSGTGTGELFF	TGTGCCAGCAGGTCGGGGACAGGCACCGGGGAGCTGTTTTTT
TRBV7-2	TRBJ2-5	.	few	CASSLSGGRETQYF	TGTGCCAGCAGCTTATCCGGGGGGCGAGAGACCCAGTACTTC
TRBV7-9	TRBJ1-1	.	.	CASSSQTGWDTEAFF	TGTGCCAGCAGCTCCCAGACAGGTTGGGACACTGAAGCTTTCTTT
TRBV25-1	TRBJ1-2	.	.	CASSDVPRENYGYTF	TGTGCCAGCAGTGACGTCCCTAGGGAGAACTATGGCTACACCTTC
TRBV6-6	TRBJ1-6	TRBD1	.	CASTPGDRGPPLHF	TGTGCCAGCACCCCTGGGGACAGGGGCCCACCCCTCCACTTT
TRBV6-5	TRBJ2-5	.	.	CASSALVLRETQYF	TGTGCCAGCAGCGCACTAGTCCTCCGGGAGACCCAGTACTTC
TRBV28	TRBJ2-7	.	few	CASTPTSYEQYF	TGTGCCAGCACTCCAACCTCCTACGAGCAGTACTTC
TRBV9	TRBJ2-1	.	few	CASSVGDEWQFF	TGTGCCAGCAGCGTAGGGGATGAGTGGCAGTTCTTC
TRBV6-1	TRBJ2-1	.	many	CASSEPAGFGGNEQFF	TGTGCCAGCAGCGAACCCGCTGGGTTTGGGGGCAATGAGCAGTTCTTC
TRBV18	TRBJ2-3	TRBD2	.	CASSPPIGGWGTDTQYF	TGTGCCAGCTCACCACCCATCGGGGGGTGGGGCACAGATACGCAGTATTTT
TRBV5-6	TRBJ2-5	.	few	CASSLPYGIQYF	TGTGCCAGCAGCTTGCCCTATGGAATCCAGTACTTC
TRBV7-9	TRBJ2-5	.	many	CASSLPGAGNGKTQYF	TGTGCCAGCAGCCTACCCGGGGCGGGCAACGGAAAGACCCAGTACTTC
TRBV7-2	TRBJ1-2	.	few	CASSLGQGKYGYTF	TGTGCCAGCAGCTTAGGCCAGGGGAAGTATGGCTACACCTTC
TRBV19	TRBJ1-2	.	few	CASSPQQGGYTF	TGTGCCAGTAGTCCCCAACAGGGTGGCTACACCTTC
TRBV7-6	TRBJ2-5	TRBD2	.	CASIHRRVLRTSGVGETQYF	TGTGCCAGCATCCACAGGAGGGTGCTAAGGACTAGCGGGGTTGGGGAGACCCAGTACTTC
TRBV7-9	TRBJ2-5	.	few	CASSPVGTETQYF	TGTGCCAGCAGCCCGGTGGGGACCGAGACCCAGTACTTC
TRBV11-2	TRBJ2-5	.	few	CASSRGGQETQYF	TGTGCCAGCAGCCGAGGGGGCCAAGAGACCCAGTACTTC
TRBV7-9	TRBJ1-2	.	few	CASSFLAKTYGYTF	TGTGCCAGCAGCTTCTTAGCCAAAACATATGGCTACACCTTC
TRBV7-2	TRBJ2-3	TRBD2	.	CASSLGLAGGSTDTQYF	TGTGCCAGCAGCTTAGGACTAGCGGGGGGCAGCACAGATACGCAGTATTTT
TRBV29-1	TRBJ1-5	.	many	CSVADGFLGNQPQHF	TGCAGCGTTGCAGACGGTTTTCTGGGGAATCAGCCCCAGCATTTT
TRBV5-1	TRBJ2-5	TRBD1	.	CASRPGQGVVETQYF	TGCGCCAGCAGACCTGGACAGGGGGTCGTCGAGACCCAGTACTTC
TRBV2	TRBJ1-1	TRBD1	.	CASTETGGGDTEAFF	TGTGCCAGCACCGAGACAGGGGGCGGGGACACTGAAGCTTTCTTT
TRBV28	TRBJ2-7	TRBD1	.	CASSPSGTGIYEQYF	TGTGCCAGCAGTCCGTCCGGGACAGGGATCTACGAGCAGTACTTC
TRBV28	TRBJ2-1	.	few	CASRFRGGEQFF	TGTGCCAGCAGGTTCCGCGGCGGTGAGCAGTTCTTC
TRBV5-1	TRBJ2-7	.	.	CASSSRDGYEQYF	TGCGCCAGCAGCAGCCGGGACGGCTACGAGCAGTACTTC
TRBV5-1	TRBJ2-2	.	few	CASSLSTGELFF	TGCGCCAGCAGCTTGTCCACCGGGGAGCTGTTTTTT
TRBV27	TRBJ2-3	TRBD2	.	CASSFGGGTLTDTQYF	TGTGCCAGCAGTTTTGGGGGGGGTACACTCACAGATACGCAGTATTTT
TRBV6-6	TRBJ2-4	TRBD2	few	CASSPRGLANIQYF	TGTGCCAGCAGTCCGCGCGGACTAGCAAACATTCAGTACTTC
TRBV21-1	TRBJ2-1	.	few	CASSTGELKDEQFF	TGTGCCAGCAGCACAGGGGAGCTGAAGGATGAGCAGTTCTTC
TRBV4-3	TRBJ2-3	.	.	CASSQGFLGTSTDTQYF	TGCGCCAGCAGCCAAGGTTTCCTAGGCACAAGCACAGATACGCAGTATTTT
TRBV6-1	TRBJ1-5	.	.	CASRDSLNQPQHF	TGTGCCAGCAGGGACAGCCTCAATCAGCCCCAGCATTTT
TRBV6-6	TRBJ2-2	.	few	CASARTENTGELFF	TGTGCCAGTGCGAGGACAGAGAACACCGGGGAGCTGTTTTTT
TRBV20-1	TRBJ2-7	.	few	CSASRLGEQYF	TGCAGTGCTTCCAGGTTGGGTGAGCAGTACTTC
TRBV28	TRBJ2-1	.	.	CASTSVMNEQFF	TGTGCCAGCACTAGCGTGATGAATGAGCAGTTCTTC
TRBV7-9	TRBJ1-4	.	few	CASSLVRTIGEKLFF	TGTGCCAGCAGCTTAGTTCGCACGATCGGGGAAAAACTGTTTTTT
TRBV28	TRBJ2-1	.	many	CASSFIDDNEQFF	TGTGCCAGCAGTTTTATCGATGACAATGAGCAGTTCTTC
TRBV21-1	TRBJ2-7	.	few	CASRKPGRTLYEQYF	TGTGCCAGCAGAAAGCCCGGACGGACGCTGTACGAGCAGTACTTC
TRBV5-6	TRBJ2-1	TRBD2	.	CASSRTSNEQFF	TGTGCCAGCAGCCGGACTAGCAATGAGCAGTTCTTC
TRBV25-1	TRBJ2-3	.	many	CASSEYGPDTQYF	TGTGCCAGCAGTGAATACGGGCCCGATACGCAGTATTTT
TRBV6-6	TRBJ1-1	.	.	CASSQPLGGQVGSAFF	TGTGCCAGCAGCCAACCCCTCGGGGGCCAGGTAGGGTCAGCTTTCTTT
TRBV4-3	TRBJ2-3	.	many	CASSRQGNGADTQYF	TGCGCCAGCAGTCGACAAGGGAATGGGGCAGATACGCAGTATTTT
TRBV6-1	TRBJ1-3	.	.	CASMGSRNTIYF	TGTGCCAGCATGGGATCGAGAAACACCATATATTTT
TRBV7-2	TRBJ2-5	.	once	CASSLAFAGSQETQYF	TGTGCCAGCAGCTTAGCGTTCGCGGGCAGTCAAGAGACCCAGTACTTC
TRBV9	TRBJ2-1	.	.	CASSLQGTSSYNEQFF	TGTGCCAGCAGCCTACAAGGGACTTCCTCCTACAATGAGCAGTTCTTC